This entry lists 22 T cell receptor beta chains sequenced from one sample in a study of a mutant IDH1 vaccine in newly diagnosed glioma. The data were produced by immunoSEQ multiplex PCR, yet TCRdb's version contains in-frame clones alone and is incomplete. The sample yields about 30,000 clones, around 87% seen once. Their antigens are not known. Time point specified: week 11, during vaccination. Each dose of the vaccine consisted of 300 ug of mutant IDH1 20-mer peptide, with topical imiquimod. Sequenced material: PBMCs, taken from a glioma patient whose treatment included an IDH1 peptide vaccine. Source of these receptors: a man aged 18 to 30 with glioma.

The J gene is TRBJ1-4, the V gene TRBV4-2; D not certain. Germline V gene sequence: CDR1 LGHNA, CDR2 YNFKEQ. V lost 0 bases and J 4 bases, leaving 12 bases between the germline ends. The CDR3 covers 16 residues. CDR3 residues: CASSQDSQHRNEKLFF. Here the CDR3 DNA reads TGTGCCAGCAGCCAAGACAGCCAACATCGTAATGAAAAACTGTTTTTT.

The chain uses TRBV4-3 and TRBJ2-7; either TRBD1 or TRBD2 may supply D (5 bases each). V lost 0 bases, J lost 3 bases, and 12 bases lay in between. This CDR3 has 15 residues. Looked up from germline, CDR1 is LGHNA and CDR2 is YSLEER. The DNA for the CDR3 is TGCGCCAGCAGCCAAGAATCGGGACGCCGCTACGAGCAGTACTTC. This translates into CASSQESGRRYEQYF.

V gene TRBV7-2 combines with J gene TRBJ1-2; tentative D call: TRBD1 (6 bases). With 1 base removed from V and 6 bases from J, the gap between germline ends came to 18 bases. Germline loops: CDR1 SGHTA, CDR2 FQGNSA. The CDR3 covers 16 residues. This CDR3 reads CASSLDYGGRPHGYTF. CDR3 DNA sequence: TGTGCCAGCAGCTTAGATTACGGGGGGCGCCCTCATGGCTACACCTTC. Combining the CDR3 with reference TRBV7-2 and TRBJ1-2 gives the whole variable domain GAGVSQSPSNKVTEKGKDVELRCDPISGHTALYWYRQSLGQGLEFLIYFQGNSAPDKSGLPSDRFSAERTGGSVSTLTIQRTQQEDSAVYLCASSLDYGGRPHGYTFGSGTRLTVV.

The chain combines TRBV10-3 with TRBJ2-2; D gene uncertain. The CDR3 length is 13 residues. The V gene's germline CDR1 is ENHRY and CDR2 SYGVKD. Between the trimmed V and J ends, which lost 4 bases and 8 bases, there was a span of 11 bases. The CDR3 reads CAISGASTGELFF. The CDR3 DNA sequence: TGTGCCATCAGTGGAGCGAGCACAGGGGAGCTGTTTTTT.

The genes are TRBV7-2 and TRBJ2-7; 7 nucleotides line up with TRBD2. The CDR3 loop spans 19 amino acids. The V and J ends lost 5 bases and 0 bases, in that order; junction bases with no gene match: 19. The germline gives CDR1 SGHTA, CDR2 FQGNSA. The CDR3 loop is CASSVGVGGRELSSYEQYF. The CDR3 region has the DNA TGTGCCAGCAGCGTTGGTGTGGGTGGGAGGGAGCTCAGCTCCTACGAGCAGTACTTC.

The chain's CDR3 is CASSLPGLAGVKYTGELFF. CDR3 nucleotides: TGTGCCAGCAGCCTACCGGGACTAGCGGGAGTAAAGTACACCGGGGAGCTGTTTTTT. This chain connects TRBV7-2 to TRBJ2-2; 14 bases map to TRBD2. Germline V CDR1 and CDR2: SGHTA, FQGNSA. The CDR3 totals 19 residues. The V gene end was trimmed by 5 bases and the J gene end by 3 bases; junction bases not matched to a gene: 11.

This sequence joins TRBV30 and TRBJ2-7, with D perhaps matching TRBD2 (5 bases). V lost 1 base and J lost 4, with 8 bases in between. This CDR3 comprises 12 residues. Germline CDR1 GTSNPN, CDR2 SVGIG (reference sequence). DNA for the CDR3: TGTGCCTGGAGTGGCCGGGGATACGAGCAGTACTTC. This gives the protein CAWSGRGYEQYF.

The chain is built from TRBV27 and TRBJ1-5; D is unclear. The CDR3 is 13 amino acids. Germline CDR1 and CDR2: MNHEY and SMNVEV (reference sequence). The ends were cut back, 2 bases at V and 7 bases at J, with 9 bases in the middle. The CDR3 nucleotides read TGTGCCAGCAGTTTAGTCGGAAGCCAGCCCCAGCATTTT. Its protein is CASSLVGSQPQHF.

The rearrangement joins TRBV18 to TRBJ1-5; unclear D gene. Between the trimmed V and J ends, which lost 3 bases and 5 bases, there was a span of 14 bases. Germline CDR1 reads KGHSH; CDR2 reads LQKENI. The CDR3 is 15 residues long. CDR3: CASSPRGGRDQPQHF. For the CDR3, the DNA is TGTGCCAGCTCACCTCGCGGAGGGAGGGATCAGCCCCAGCATTTT.

The chain employs TRBV2 and TRBJ2-5; weak D call: TRBD1 (6 bases). The CDR3 is made up of 13 amino acids. Per the germline V gene, CDR1 is SNHLY and CDR2 is FYNNEI. V was clipped by 7 bases and J by 7 bases, with 16 bases between them. CDR3 DNA: TGTGCCAGCAAATCCCAGGGGTCAGGGACCCAGTACTTC. It specifies CASKSQGSGTQYF.

The chain has TRBV6-1 and TRBJ2-7; D possibly uses TRBD1 or TRBD2 (5 bases each). The CDR3 is 14 amino acids. V dropped 7 bases and J dropped 3 bases, with 16 bases sitting between them. Germline V gene sequence: CDR1 MNHNS, CDR2 SASEGT. The CDR3 sequence is CASTRDQGGYEQYF. The CDR3 DNA reads as TGTGCCAGCACCCGGGACCAGGGTGGCTACGAGCAGTACTTC.

CDR3 sequence reads: CASSWGDSSGQETQYF. The CDR3 coding sequence is TGCGCCAGCAGCTGGGGGGACTCCAGCGGACAAGAGACCCAGTACTTC. The genes are TRBV5-1 and TRBJ2-5; D is perhaps TRBD2 (6 bases). This CDR3 is built from 16 residues. The germline CDR1 and CDR2 sequences are SGHRS and YFSETQ. V shed 3 bases and J shed 2 bases, with 17 bases lying between them.

This chain uses TRBV4-2 with TRBJ1-5, with a tentative D call TRBD1 (6 bases). The CDR3 spans 13 residues. The ends were cut back, 4 bases at V and 3 bases at J, with 7 bases in the middle. Germline V gene data show CDR1 as LGHNA and CDR2 as YNFKEQ. The CDR3 coding sequence is TGTGCCAGCAGCCGGGACACCAATCAGCCCCAGCATTTT. Amino acids: CASSRDTNQPQHF.

CDR3 sequence (DNA): TGTGCCAGCAGCCTTAAACCGGGACTCGTAGATACGCAGTATTTT. Encoded protein: CASSLKPGLVDTQYF. The rearrangement uses TRBV6-6 and TRBJ2-3; D is perhaps TRBD2 (6 bases). The CDR3 is 15 amino acids. Trimming removed 6 bases at V and 5 bases at J, with 18 bases between. Germline loops: CDR1 MNHNY, CDR2 SVGAGI (reference sequence).

The rearrangement uses TRBV28 and TRBJ2-7; weak D call: TRBD1 (6 bases). The germline V and J ends were trimmed by 7 bases and 0 bases, with 13 bases remaining between them. The CDR3 runs to 14 residues. Germline V CDR1 and CDR2: MDHEN, SYDVKM. The CDR3 coding sequence is TGTGCCAGCACCTTAGGGGGAAGCTCCTACGAGCAGTACTTC. Its protein is CASTLGGSSYEQYF.

The chain uses TRBV10-3 and TRBJ1-1; 9 bases map to TRBD1. Germline CDR1 reads ENHRY; CDR2 reads SYGVKD. V trimming: 10 bases; J trimming: 4 bases; junction bases outside the gene matches: 7. The CDR3 contains 13 residues. DNA for the CDR3: TGTGCCACCTTAGTGACAGGGGGCACTGAAGCTTTCTTT. Encoded protein: CATLVTGGTEAFF.

This clone was observed once. The rearrangement uses TRBV7-2 and TRBJ1-1; D is uncertain. Germline V gene data show CDR1 as SGHTA and CDR2 as FQGNSA. V was clipped by 2 bases and J by 3 bases, with 10 bases between them. There are 14 residues in the CDR3. CDR3 protein: CASSLSPRDTEAFF. CDR3 nucleotides: TGTGCCAGCAGCTTAAGCCCGAGGGACACTGAAGCTTTCTTT.

This clone was found a few times. CDR3 in amino acids: CAISESSDGYTF. CDR3 coding DNA: TGTGCCATCAGTGAGTCGTCGGATGGCTACACCTTC. The rearrangement uses TRBV10-3 and TRBJ1-2; no definite D call. CDR3 length equals 12 residues. V was cut by 0 bases and J by 6 bases, with 5 bases left in between. Germline V gene data show CDR1 as ENHRY and CDR2 as SYGVKD.

The V call is TRBV6-1, the J call TRBJ2-7, with 7 bases aligning to TRBD1. V shed 5 bases and J 0 bases; nucleotides not matched to a gene: 7. The CDR3 runs 15 residues. Germline values: CDR1 MNHNS, CDR2 SASEGT. CDR3 bases: TGTGCCAGCAGTCAAATGCAGGGGGTCTCCTACGAGCAGTACTTC. This encodes CASSQMQGVSYEQYF.

The CDR3 DNA reads as TGTGCCAGCAGTTTAGCCTTTTTCAACAGGGGGGAGACCCAGTACTTC. Translated: CASSLAFFNRGETQYF. V usage is TRBV28 and J usage is TRBJ2-5; 8 positions agree with TRBD1. Germline V gene lookup returns CDR1 MDHEN and CDR2 SYDVKM. This CDR3 contains 16 residues. Germline trimming cut 2 bases from V and 5 bases from J; bases unmatched to any gene: 10.

The gene calls are TRBV7-8 and TRBJ2-3; either TRBD1 or TRBD2 may fit D (5 bases each). V lost 11 bases and J 7 bases, leaving 19 bases between the germline ends. Germline V lookup: CDR1 SGHVS, CDR2 FQNEAQ. CDR3 length: 13 residues. CDR3 protein: CALDPGHGNTQYF. The CDR3 DNA is TGTGCCCTAGACCCGGGGCATGGGAATACGCAGTATTTT.

The chain combines TRBV10-3 with TRBJ2-7, with a tentative D call TRBD2 (5 bases). V was pared by 3 bases and J by 0 bases, with 12 bases between. CDR1 ENHRY and CDR2 SYGVKD come from the germline V gene. The CDR3 consists of 15 residues. CDR3 nucleotide sequence: TGTGCCATCAGTGACCCAGCGGCGAGCTCCTACGAGCAGTACTTC. Translation gives CAISDPAASSYEQYF.